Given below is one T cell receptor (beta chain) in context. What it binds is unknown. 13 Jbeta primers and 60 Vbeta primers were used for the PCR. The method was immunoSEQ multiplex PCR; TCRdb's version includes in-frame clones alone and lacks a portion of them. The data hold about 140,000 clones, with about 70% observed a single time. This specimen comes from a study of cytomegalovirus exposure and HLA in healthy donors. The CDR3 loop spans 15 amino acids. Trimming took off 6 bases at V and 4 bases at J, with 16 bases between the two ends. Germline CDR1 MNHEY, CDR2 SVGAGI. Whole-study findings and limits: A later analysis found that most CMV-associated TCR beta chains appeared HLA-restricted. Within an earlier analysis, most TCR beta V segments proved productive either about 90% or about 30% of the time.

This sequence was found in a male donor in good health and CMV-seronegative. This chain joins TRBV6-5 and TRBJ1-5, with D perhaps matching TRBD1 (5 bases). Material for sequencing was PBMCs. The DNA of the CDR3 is TGTGCCAGCAGATCCTCGGGGGGAGTAAATCAGCCCCAGCATTTT. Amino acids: CASRSSGGVNQPQHF.